The source of this T cell receptor beta chain is a study of identical twins. CDR3 size: 12 residues. Trimming removed 5 bases at V and 10 bases at J, with 12 bases between. Per germline, CDR1 SQVTM and CDR2 ANQGSEA. TCRdb reanalysed the 5' RACE reads using MiXCR and keeps one entry per CDR3 protein. The sample consists of 200,000 or so distinct CDR3 sequences, around 15% of them appearing once. This sample also appeared in a second study, on T cells expressing NK-cell markers. From that paper: The authors restricted sorting to alpha-beta TCR T cells with an anti-gamma-delta TCR antibody in several experiments.

J is TRBJ1-6 and V is TRBV29-1; D is ambiguous. This TCR was recovered from a woman in her late teens or twenties in good health. The specimen was CD8+ T cells sorted from blood. CDR3 DNA: TGCAGCGTTCGAGACGGAAAATCACCCCTCCACTTT. Translating gives CSVRDGKSPLHF.